This is a list of T cell receptor beta chains from one sample in a study of shared clonotypes between healthy human individuals. TCRdb's copy holds only in-frame clones and misses some; the assay was immunoSEQ multiplex PCR. The data show about 1 million clones, approximately 78% seen once. Sequencing input: memory CD4+ T cells from PBMCs. These TCRs come from a man younger than 35 in good health. Some clones in this sample may be carry-over from other donors' samples. Both conserved end residues are part of each CDR3. A D gene is named only where the DNA matches it firmly. Size is stated for part of the rows, as once, few or many counts, or as a class when the clone is expanded.

size: .
V: TRBV27
D: TRBD1
J: TRBJ2-7
DNA: TGTGCCAGCAGTTCAGCCGGGACAGGGAATTACGGAGAGCAGTACTTC
CDR3: CASSSAGTGNYGEQYF

size: .
V: TRBV28
D: .
J: TRBJ1-3
DNA: TGTGCCAGCAGGACCGGAAACACCATATATTTT
CDR3: CASRTGNTIYF

size: once
V: TRBV27
D: .
J: TRBJ2-2
DNA: TGTGCCAGCAGTTTCCGAACCGGGGAGCTGTTTTTT
CDR3: CASSFRTGELFF

size: once
V: TRBV6-1
D: TRBD1
J: TRBJ2-7
DNA: TGTGCCAGCAGAAGCGACGGGGACAGGGGCGGCGAGCAGTACTTC
CDR3: CASRSDGDRGGEQYF

size: .
V: TRBV9
D: .
J: TRBJ2-7
DNA: TGTGCCAGCAGCGTATCCCCTAGCAACGACGAGCAGTACTTC
CDR3: CASSVSPSNDEQYF

size: .
V: TRBV7-8
D: .
J: TRBJ2-1
DNA: TGTGCCAGCAGCTTAGCGCGTCCTAGGGAGAATGAGCAGTTCTTC
CDR3: CASSLARPRENEQFF

size: .
V: TRBV9
D: .
J: TRBJ2-1
DNA: TGTGCCAGCAGCTCCCGGGACCCCCGGTGGACTGAGCAGTTCTTC
CDR3: CASSSRDPRWTEQFF

size: .
V: TRBV6-1
D: .
J: TRBJ1-5
DNA: TGTGCCAGCAGTGAAAGGGGGGGGACACCATATCAGCCCCAGCATTTT
CDR3: CASSERGGTPYQPQHF

size: .
V: TRBV14
D: .
J: TRBJ2-7
DNA: TGTGCCAGCAGCCAAGATGCGGCGCCTAGCTATCGCAACGAGCAGTACTTC
CDR3: CASSQDAAPSYRNEQYF

size: .
V: TRBV5-6
D: TRBD2
J: TRBJ2-5
DNA: TGTGCCAGCAGCTTTTTAGCGGGAGAGGAGTGGGGAGAGACCCAGTACTTC
CDR3: CASSFLAGEEWGETQYF

size: .
V: TRBV29-1
D: .
J: TRBJ2-7
DNA: TGCAGCGTTGCGGGAACTGGCGAGCAGTACTTC
CDR3: CSVAGTGEQYF

size: .
V: TRBV11-1
D: TRBD2
J: TRBJ2-1
DNA: TGTGCCAGCAGCAGAGAGCCGGGACTAGCGGGACCGAGGGCCAATGAGCAGTTCTTC
CDR3: CASSREPGLAGPRANEQFF

size: .
V: TRBV9
D: TRBD1
J: TRBJ2-2
DNA: TGTGCCAGCAGCATTACAGGGGGTACCGGGGAGCTGTTTTTT
CDR3: CASSITGGTGELFF

size: .
V: TRBV4-2
D: .
J: TRBJ1-5
DNA: TGTGCCAGCAGCCAATCACGGGTTAATCAGCCCCAGCATTTT
CDR3: CASSQSRVNQPQHF

size: .
V: TRBV7-2
D: .
J: TRBJ1-2
DNA: TGTGCCAGCAGCCAGACGGGGAGCGGGGGCTACACCTTC
CDR3: CASSQTGSGGYTF

size: once
V: TRBV5-1
D: TRBD2
J: TRBJ2-7
DNA: TGCGCCAGCAGCTTGGCGACTAGCGGGAGGACGGGTATAGAGGAGCAGTACTTC
CDR3: CASSLATSGRTGIEEQYF

size: .
V: TRBV29-1
D: .
J: TRBJ1-1
DNA: TGCAGCGTTGAAGGTCCCAACGGGAGGGGGATGGGCACTGAAGCTTTCTTT
CDR3: CSVEGPNGRGMGTEAFF